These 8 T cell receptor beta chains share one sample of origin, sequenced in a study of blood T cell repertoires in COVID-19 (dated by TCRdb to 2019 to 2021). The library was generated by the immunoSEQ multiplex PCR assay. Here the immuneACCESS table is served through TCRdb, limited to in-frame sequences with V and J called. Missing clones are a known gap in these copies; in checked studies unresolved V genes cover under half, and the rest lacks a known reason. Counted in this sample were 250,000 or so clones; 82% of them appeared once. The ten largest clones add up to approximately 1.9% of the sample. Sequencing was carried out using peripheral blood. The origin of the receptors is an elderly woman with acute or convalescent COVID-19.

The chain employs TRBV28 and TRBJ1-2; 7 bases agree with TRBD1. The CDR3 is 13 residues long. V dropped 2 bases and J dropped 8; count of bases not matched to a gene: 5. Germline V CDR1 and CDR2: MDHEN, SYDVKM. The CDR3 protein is CASSLQTGLGYTF. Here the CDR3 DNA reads TGTGCCAGCAGTTTACAGACAGGGTTGGGCTACACCTTC.

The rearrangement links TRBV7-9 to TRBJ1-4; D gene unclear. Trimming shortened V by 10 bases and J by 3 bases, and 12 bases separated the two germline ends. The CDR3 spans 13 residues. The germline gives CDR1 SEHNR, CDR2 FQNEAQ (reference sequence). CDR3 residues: CATGAPANEKLFF. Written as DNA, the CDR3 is TGTGCCACCGGTGCGCCCGCTAATGAAAAACTGTTTTTT.

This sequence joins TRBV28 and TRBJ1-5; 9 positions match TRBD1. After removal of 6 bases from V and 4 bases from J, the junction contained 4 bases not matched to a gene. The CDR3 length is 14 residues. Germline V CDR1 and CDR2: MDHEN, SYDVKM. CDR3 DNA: TGTGCCAGCAGACTGACAGGGGGGAATCAGCCCCAGCATTTT. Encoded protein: CASRLTGGNQPQHF. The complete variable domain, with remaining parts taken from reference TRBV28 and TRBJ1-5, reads DVKVTQSSRYLVKRTGEKVFLECVQDMDHENMFWYRQDPGLGLRLIYFSYDVKMKEKGDIPEGYSVSREKKERFSLILESASTNQTSMYLCASRLTGGNQPQHFGDGTRLSIL.

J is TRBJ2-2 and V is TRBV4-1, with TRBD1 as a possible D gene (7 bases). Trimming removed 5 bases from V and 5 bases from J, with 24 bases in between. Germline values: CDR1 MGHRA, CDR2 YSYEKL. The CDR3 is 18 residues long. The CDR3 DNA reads TGCGCCAGCAGCGATAGACAGGGCACAAGACGGGGGACCGGGGAGCTGTTTTTT. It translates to CASSDRQGTRRGTGELFF.

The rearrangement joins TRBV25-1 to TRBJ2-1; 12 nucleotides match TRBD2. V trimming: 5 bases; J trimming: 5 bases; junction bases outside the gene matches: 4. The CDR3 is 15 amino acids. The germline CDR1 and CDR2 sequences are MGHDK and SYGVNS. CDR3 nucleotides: TGTGCCAGCAGTCCGACTAGCGGGAGAAACAATGAGCAGTTCTTC. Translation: CASSPTSGRNNEQFF.

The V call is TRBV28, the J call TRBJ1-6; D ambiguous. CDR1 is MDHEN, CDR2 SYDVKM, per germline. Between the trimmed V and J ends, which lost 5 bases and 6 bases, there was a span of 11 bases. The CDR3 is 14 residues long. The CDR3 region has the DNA TGTGCCAGCAGTCGGTCGAGGTCTAATTCACCCCTCCACTTT. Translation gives CASSRSRSNSPLHF. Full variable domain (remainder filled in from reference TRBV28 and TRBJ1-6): DVKVTQSSRYLVKRTGEKVFLECVQDMDHENMFWYRQDPGLGLRLIYFSYDVKMKEKGDIPEGYSVSREKKERFSLILESASTNQTSMYLCASSRSRSNSPLHFGNGTRLTVT.

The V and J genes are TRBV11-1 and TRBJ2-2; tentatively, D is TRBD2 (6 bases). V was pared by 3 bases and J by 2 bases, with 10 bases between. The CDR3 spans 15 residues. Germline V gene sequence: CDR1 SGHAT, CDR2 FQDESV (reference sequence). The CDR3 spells CASSFSGANTGELFF. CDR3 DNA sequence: TGTGCCAGCAGCTTTAGCGGTGCCAACACCGGGGAGCTGTTTTTT.

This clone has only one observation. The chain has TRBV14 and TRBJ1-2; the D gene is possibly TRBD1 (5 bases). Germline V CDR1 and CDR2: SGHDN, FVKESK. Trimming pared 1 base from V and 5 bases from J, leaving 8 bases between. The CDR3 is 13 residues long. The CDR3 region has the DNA TGTGCCAGCAGCCAAGGACAGCTATATGGCTACACCTTC. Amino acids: CASSQGQLYGYTF.